This entry lists 16 T cell receptor beta chains sequenced from one sample in a study of blood T cell repertoires in COVID-19. The table came from immunoSEQ multiplex PCR; TCRdb's copy has only in-frame clones and leaves some out. This table holds roughly 100,000 clones, around 89% found once. Input material: peripheral blood. The receptors originated from a woman aged 55 to 70 with acute or convalescent COVID-19.

This clone turned up a few times. This chain links TRBV24-1 with TRBJ2-5; 8 positions agree with TRBD2. This CDR3 has 15 amino acids. CDR1 and CDR2 from the germline V gene are KGHDR and SFDVKD. V lost 2 bases, J lost 1 base, and 2 bases stayed unmatched. The CDR3 loop is CATSDWGTSQETQYF. CDR3 in DNA: TGTGCCACCAGTGATTGGGGGACTAGCCAAGAGACCCAGTACTTC.

J is TRBJ2-5 and V is TRBV6-5, with D maybe TRBD2 (5 bases). CDR1 is MNHEY and CDR2 is SVGAGI in the germline V gene. Between the trimmed V and J ends, which lost 0 bases and 4 bases, there was a span of 12 bases. The CDR3 totals 15 residues. The CDR3 loop reads CASSYSSGSGETQYF. The CDR3 DNA is TGTGCCAGCAGTTACTCGTCGGGGTCCGGAGAGACCCAGTACTTC.

The J gene is TRBJ2-7, the V gene TRBV6-6, with D perhaps matching TRBD1 (5 bases). Trimming took 3 bases from V and 0 from J, leaving 6 bases between them. Germline CDR1 is MNHNY and CDR2 is SVGAGI (reference sequence). The CDR3 spans 13 residues. The CDR3 DNA sequence: TGTGCCAGCAGTTATGACAGCTCCTACGAGCAGTACTTC. It specifies CASSYDSSYEQYF.

The genes are TRBV2 and TRBJ1-5; TRBD1 matches at 10 bases. V shed 5 bases and J 9 bases; nucleotides not matched to a gene: 10. Germline loops: CDR1 SNHLY, CDR2 FYNNEI. The CDR3 spans 15 residues. CDR3 coding DNA: TGTGCCAGCAGTACCGGGACAGGGGAAATCACGCCCCAGCATTTT. Translated: CASSTGTGEITPQHF.

The table lists this clone with a few counts. This CDR3 reads CSASSLAGYNEQFF. CDR3 DNA: TGCAGTGCTAGTTCGTTAGCGGGCTACAATGAGCAGTTCTTC. The chain joins TRBV20-1 to TRBJ2-1, with 7 bases identical to TRBD2. Trimming took 3 bases from V and 3 from J; bases not matched to a gene: 5. Germline V CDR1 and CDR2: DFQATT, SNEGSKA (reference sequence). The CDR3 consists of 14 residues.

J is TRBJ2-1 and V is TRBV2; D gene ambiguous. The CDR3 has 13 amino acids. V was shortened by 7 bases and J by 5 bases, with 12 bases between the two germline ends. The germline V gene encodes CDR1 SNHLY and CDR2 FYNNEI. CDR3 sequence: CASTRGLNNEQFF. The CDR3 nucleotides are TGTGCCAGCACTAGAGGTCTTAACAATGAGCAGTTCTTC.

A note on this clone: The junction and the germline gene differ at one end; a read error may be behind it. The chain recombines TRBV5-8 with TRBJ1-2; D is unresolved. Germline V lookup: CDR1 SGHTS, CDR2 YDEGEE. There are 10 residues in the CDR3. The DNA of the CDR3 is TGTGCCAGCAGCTTGGAGAGGAGGGCCTTC. It is translated as CASSLERRAF.

The V gene is TRBV6-2 or TRBV6-3, the J gene TRBJ1-1; possibly TRBD1 for D (5 bases). Germline-derived CDR1 and CDR2 are MNHEY and SVGEGT. Deletions cut 6 bases from V and 5 bases from J, with 19 bases between. The CDR3 is made up of 15 amino acids. The CDR3 DNA follows: TGTGCCAGCAGCGCGTCCAGGGTCCTGGGGACTGAAGCTTTCTTT. This gives the protein CASSASRVLGTEAFF.

V gene TRBV24-1 combines with J gene TRBJ1-1; D not resolved. This CDR3 contains 12 residues. Looked up from germline, CDR1 is KGHDR and CDR2 is SFDVKD. V lost 4 bases, J lost 5 bases, and 7 bases lay in between. CDR3 bases: TGTGCCACCAGTGAGAGGGTTACTGAAGCTTTCTTT. This sequence encodes CATSERVTEAFF.

V usage is TRBV25-1 and J usage is TRBJ1-2, with a possible D match to TRBD1 (6 bases). The CDR3 spans 14 residues. Germline V gives CDR1 MGHDK, CDR2 SYGVNS. Trimming took 2 bases from V and 2 from J, leaving 9 bases between them. The CDR3 bases are TGTGCCAGCAGTGAAGAGGACAGCAACTATGGCTACACCTTC. Protein: CASSEEDSNYGYTF.

The chain combines TRBV19 with TRBJ1-2; D is perhaps TRBD1 (5 bases). Trimming removed 3 bases at V and 6 bases at J, with 23 bases between. Germline V gene lookup returns CDR1 LNHDA and CDR2 SQIVND (reference sequence). This CDR3 has 17 residues. CDR3 sequence (DNA): TGTGCCAGTAGTATGGGGAGGGGTACTTTTCTCTTTAATGGCTACACCTTC. As protein: CASSMGRGTFLFNGYTF.

This chain connects TRBV25-1 to TRBJ1-2; the match to TRBD1 covers 8 bases. The length of the CDR3 is 15 residues. Germline trimming cut 6 bases from V and 3 bases from J; bases unmatched to any gene: 9. Germline lookup yields CDR1 MGHDK and CDR2 SYGVNS. CDR3 region: CASSRQGRNDYGYTF. In DNA form, the CDR3 reads TGTGCCAGCAGCCGACAGGGGCGCAATGACTATGGCTACACCTTC.

The V gene is TRBV6-1, the J gene TRBJ1-2; possible D gene TRBD1, 5 bases. V was clipped by 2 bases and J by 2 bases, with 6 bases between them. Per germline, CDR1 MNHNS and CDR2 SASEGT. CDR3 size: 13 residues. The chain's CDR3 is CASSESGNYGYTF. The CDR3 bases are TGTGCCAGCAGTGAATCAGGGAACTATGGCTACACCTTC.

The V and J genes are TRBV19 and TRBJ2-1; D perhaps matches TRBD2 (6 bases). Per germline, CDR1 LNHDA and CDR2 SQIVND (reference sequence). This CDR3 region has 15 residues. V lost 4 bases and J 8 bases, leaving 18 bases between the germline ends. The DNA for the CDR3 is TGTGCCAGTAGTAAGTTAACTAGCCGACTGGATGAGCAGTTCTTC. Translation: CASSKLTSRLDEQFF. Full variable domain (rest looked up from reference TRBV19 and TRBJ2-1): DGGITQSPKYLFRKEGQNVTLSCEQNLNHDAMYWYRQDPGQGLRLIYYSQIVNDFQKGDIAEGYSVSREKKESFPLTVTSAQKNPTAFYLCASSKLTSRLDEQFFGPGTRLTVL.

The rearrangement uses TRBV6-5 and TRBJ1-5; TRBD1 aligns across 7 bases. CDR1 is MNHEY and CDR2 is SVGAGI in the germline V gene. The ends lost 8 bases at V and 7 bases at J; junction bases unmatched: 14. The CDR3 covers 15 residues. The CDR3 protein is CASRQGSLPGQPQHF. Written as DNA, the CDR3 is TGTGCCAGCCGACAGGGATCTCTACCGGGACAGCCCCAGCATTTT.

This clone was observed once. The V call is TRBV5-1, the J call TRBJ1-1; possibly TRBD1 for D (5 bases). The germline V gene encodes CDR1 SGHRS and CDR2 YFSETQ. Trimming took 0 bases from V and 11 from J, leaving 20 bases between them. The CDR3 loop spans 15 amino acids. In nucleotides, the CDR3 is TGCGCCAGCAGCTTGGGGGGCAAGAACGGGCTAGCGGCTTTCTTT. This translates into CASSLGGKNGLAAFF.